This TCR beta chain was observed in a study of blood T cell repertoires in COVID-19. Some clones are missing from TCRdb's copy, which holds only in-frame ones; the method was immunoSEQ multiplex PCR. The data hold 280,000 or so clones, with 70% to 90% observed a single time. Germline assignment: CDR1 SGDLS and CDR2 YYNGEE. The ends lost 3 bases at V and 9 bases at J; junction bases unmatched: 6. This CDR3 is built from 13 residues. The sequencing sample was made of peripheral blood. This chain connects TRBV9 to TRBJ2-1, with 7 bases lining up with TRBD1. The source is a man aged 18 to 29 with active or convalescent COVID-19. CDR3 bases: TGTGCCAGCAGCGCCGGGACAGCCAGTGAGCAGTTCTTC. Translating it yields CASSAGTASEQFF.